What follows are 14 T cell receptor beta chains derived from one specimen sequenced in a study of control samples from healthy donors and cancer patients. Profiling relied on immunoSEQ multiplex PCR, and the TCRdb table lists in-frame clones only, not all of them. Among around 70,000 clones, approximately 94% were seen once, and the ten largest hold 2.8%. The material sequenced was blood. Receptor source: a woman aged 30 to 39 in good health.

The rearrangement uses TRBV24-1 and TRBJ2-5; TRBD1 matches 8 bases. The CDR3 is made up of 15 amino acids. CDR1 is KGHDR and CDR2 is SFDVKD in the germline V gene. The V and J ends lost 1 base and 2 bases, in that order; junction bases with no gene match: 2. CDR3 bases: TGTGCCACCAGTGATTTTCACAGGGGGCAAGAGACCCAGTACTTC. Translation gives CATSDFHRGQETQYF.

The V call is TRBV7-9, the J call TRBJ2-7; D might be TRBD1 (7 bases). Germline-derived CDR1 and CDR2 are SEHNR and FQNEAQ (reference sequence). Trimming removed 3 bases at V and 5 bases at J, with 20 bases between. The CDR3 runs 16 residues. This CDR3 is CASSFRQGTGGDEQYF. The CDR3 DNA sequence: TGTGCCAGCAGCTTCCGACAGGGAACCGGCGGGGACGAGCAGTACTTC.

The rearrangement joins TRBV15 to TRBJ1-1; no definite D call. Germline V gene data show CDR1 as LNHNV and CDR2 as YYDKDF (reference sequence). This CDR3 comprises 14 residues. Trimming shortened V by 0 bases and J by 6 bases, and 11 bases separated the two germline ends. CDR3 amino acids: CATSRDTGSAEAFF. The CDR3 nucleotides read TGTGCCACCAGCAGAGACACGGGTAGTGCTGAAGCTTTCTTT.

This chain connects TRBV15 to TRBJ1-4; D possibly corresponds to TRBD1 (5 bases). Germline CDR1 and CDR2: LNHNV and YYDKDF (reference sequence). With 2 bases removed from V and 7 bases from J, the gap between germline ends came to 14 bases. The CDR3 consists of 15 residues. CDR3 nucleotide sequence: TGTGCCACCAGCAGAACGGGGGAATGGCGTGAAAAACTGTTTTTT. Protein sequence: CATSRTGEWREKLFF. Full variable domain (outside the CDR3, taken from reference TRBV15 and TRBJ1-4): DAMVIQNPRYQVTQFGKPVTLSCSQTLNHNVMYWYQQKSSQAPKLLFHYYDKDFNNEADTPDNFQSRRPNTSFCFLDIRSPGLGDTAMYLCATSRTGEWREKLFFGSGTQLSVL.

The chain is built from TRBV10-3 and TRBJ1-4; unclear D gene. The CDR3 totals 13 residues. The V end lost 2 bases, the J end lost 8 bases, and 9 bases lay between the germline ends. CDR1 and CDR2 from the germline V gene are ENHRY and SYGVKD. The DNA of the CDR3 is TGTGCCATCAGTGAGAGTTTTGGCGAAAAACTGTTTTTT. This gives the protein CAISESFGEKLFF.

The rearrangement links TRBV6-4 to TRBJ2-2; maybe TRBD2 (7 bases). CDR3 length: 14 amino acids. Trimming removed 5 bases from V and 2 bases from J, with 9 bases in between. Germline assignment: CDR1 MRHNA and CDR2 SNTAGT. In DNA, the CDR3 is TGTGCCAGCAGTAGCGGGACAAACACCGGGGAGCTGTTTTTT. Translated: CASSSGTNTGELFF.

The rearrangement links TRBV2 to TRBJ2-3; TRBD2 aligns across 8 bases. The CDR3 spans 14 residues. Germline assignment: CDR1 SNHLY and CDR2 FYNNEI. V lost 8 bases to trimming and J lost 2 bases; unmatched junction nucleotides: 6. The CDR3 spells CASGWRGDTDTQYF. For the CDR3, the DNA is TGTGCCAGCGGTTGGCGGGGGGACACAGATACGCAGTATTTT.

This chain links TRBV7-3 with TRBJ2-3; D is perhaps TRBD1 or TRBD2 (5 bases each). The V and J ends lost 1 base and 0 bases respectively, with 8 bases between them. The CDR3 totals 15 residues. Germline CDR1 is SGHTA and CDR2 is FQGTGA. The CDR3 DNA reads TGTGCCAGCAGCTTAATGGGACCAAGCACAGATACGCAGTATTTT. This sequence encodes CASSLMGPSTDTQYF.

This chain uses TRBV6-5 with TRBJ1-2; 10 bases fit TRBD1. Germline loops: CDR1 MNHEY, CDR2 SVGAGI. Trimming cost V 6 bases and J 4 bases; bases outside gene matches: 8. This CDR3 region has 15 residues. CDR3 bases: TGTGCCAGCAGAATCGGGACAGGGGTGGGCTATGGCTACACCTTC. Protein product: CASRIGTGVGYGYTF.

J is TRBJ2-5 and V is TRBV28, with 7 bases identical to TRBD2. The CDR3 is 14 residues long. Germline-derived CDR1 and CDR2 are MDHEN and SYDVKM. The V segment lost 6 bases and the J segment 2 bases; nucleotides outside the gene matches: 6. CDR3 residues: CASRAGVPQETQYF. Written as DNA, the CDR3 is TGTGCCAGCAGGGCGGGGGTACCTCAAGAGACCCAGTACTTC.

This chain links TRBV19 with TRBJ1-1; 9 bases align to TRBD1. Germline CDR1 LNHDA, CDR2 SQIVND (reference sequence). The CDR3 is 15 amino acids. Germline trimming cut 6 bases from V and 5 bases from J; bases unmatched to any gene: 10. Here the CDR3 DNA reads TGTGCCAGTAGGACCTTGGGACAGGGTGATACTGAAGCTTTCTTT. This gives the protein CASRTLGQGDTEAFF.

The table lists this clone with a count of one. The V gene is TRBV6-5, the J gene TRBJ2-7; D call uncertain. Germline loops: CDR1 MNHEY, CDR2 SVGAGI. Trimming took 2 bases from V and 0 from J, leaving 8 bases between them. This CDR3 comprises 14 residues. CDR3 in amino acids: CASSYSRDSYEQYV. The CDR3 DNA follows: TGTGCCAGCAGTTACAGCAGAGACTCCTACGAGCAGTACGTC.

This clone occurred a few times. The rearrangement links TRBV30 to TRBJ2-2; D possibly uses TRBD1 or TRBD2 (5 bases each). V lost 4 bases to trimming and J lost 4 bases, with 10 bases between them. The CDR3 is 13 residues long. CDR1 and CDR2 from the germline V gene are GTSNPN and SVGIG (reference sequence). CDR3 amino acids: CAWKGEFTGELFF. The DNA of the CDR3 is TGTGCCTGGAAAGGGGAGTTCACCGGGGAGCTGTTTTTT.

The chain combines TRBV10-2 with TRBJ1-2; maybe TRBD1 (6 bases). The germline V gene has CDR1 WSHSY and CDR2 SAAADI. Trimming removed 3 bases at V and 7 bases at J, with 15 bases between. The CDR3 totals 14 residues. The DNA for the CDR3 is TGCGCCAGCAGTGAAGGGGGTAGCCGTTTTGGCTACACCTTC. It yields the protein CASSEGGSRFGYTF.